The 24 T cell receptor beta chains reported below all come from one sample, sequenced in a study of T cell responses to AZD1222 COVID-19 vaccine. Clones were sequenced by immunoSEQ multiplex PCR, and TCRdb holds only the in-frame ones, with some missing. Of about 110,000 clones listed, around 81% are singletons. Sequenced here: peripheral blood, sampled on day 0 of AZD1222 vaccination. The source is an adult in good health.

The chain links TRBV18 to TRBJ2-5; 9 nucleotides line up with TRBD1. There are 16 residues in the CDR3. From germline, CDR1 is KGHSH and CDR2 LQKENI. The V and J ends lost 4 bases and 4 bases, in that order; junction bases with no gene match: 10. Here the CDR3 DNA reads TGTGCCAGCTCACTCAGAAGGGACAGGGAAGGAGAGACCCAGTACTTC. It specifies CASSLRRDREGETQYF.

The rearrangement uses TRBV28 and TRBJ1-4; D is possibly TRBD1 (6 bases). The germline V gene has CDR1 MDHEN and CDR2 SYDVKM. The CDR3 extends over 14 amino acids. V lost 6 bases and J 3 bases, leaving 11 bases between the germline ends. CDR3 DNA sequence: TGTGCCAGCAGACTACAGGGAGCTAATGAAAAACTGTTTTTT. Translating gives CASRLQGANEKLFF.

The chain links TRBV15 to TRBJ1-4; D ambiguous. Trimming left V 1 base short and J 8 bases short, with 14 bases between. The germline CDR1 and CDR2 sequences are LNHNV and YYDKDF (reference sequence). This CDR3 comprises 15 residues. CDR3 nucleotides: TGTGCCACCAGCAGAGTTGGTAGCGCAAACGAAAAACTGTTTTTT. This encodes CATSRVGSANEKLFF. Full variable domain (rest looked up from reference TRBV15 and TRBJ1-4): DAMVIQNPRYQVTQFGKPVTLSCSQTLNHNVMYWYQQKSSQAPKLLFHYYDKDFNNEADTPDNFQSRRPNTSFCFLDIRSPGLGDTAMYLCATSRVGSANEKLFFGSGTQLSVL.

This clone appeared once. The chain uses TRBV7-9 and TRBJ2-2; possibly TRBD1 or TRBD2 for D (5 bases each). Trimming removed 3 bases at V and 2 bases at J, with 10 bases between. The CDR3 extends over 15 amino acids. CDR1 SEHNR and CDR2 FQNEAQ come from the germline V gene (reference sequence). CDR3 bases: TGTGCCAGCAGCTTGGGACCAAAAAACACCGGGGAGCTGTTTTTT. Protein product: CASSLGPKNTGELFF.

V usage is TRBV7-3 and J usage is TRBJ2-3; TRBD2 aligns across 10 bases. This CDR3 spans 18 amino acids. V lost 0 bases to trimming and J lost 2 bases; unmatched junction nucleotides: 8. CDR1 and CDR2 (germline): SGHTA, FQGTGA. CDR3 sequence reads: CASSLTGLSGGSTDTQYF. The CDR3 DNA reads TGTGCCAGCAGCTTAACGGGGCTTAGCGGGGGGTCCACAGATACGCAGTATTTT.

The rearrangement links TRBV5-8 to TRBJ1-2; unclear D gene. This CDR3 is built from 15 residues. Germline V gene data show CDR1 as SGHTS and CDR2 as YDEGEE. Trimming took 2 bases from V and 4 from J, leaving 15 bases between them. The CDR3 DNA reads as TGTGCCAGCAGCTTCCGGGAACTAGCTAGCTATGGCTACACCTTC. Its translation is CASSFRELASYGYTF.

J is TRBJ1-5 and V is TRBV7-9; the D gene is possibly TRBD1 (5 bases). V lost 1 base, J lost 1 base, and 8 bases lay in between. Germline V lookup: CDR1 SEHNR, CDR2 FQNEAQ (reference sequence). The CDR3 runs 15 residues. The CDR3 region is CASSLGGGSNQPQHF. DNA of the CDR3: TGTGCCAGCAGCTTAGGCGGGGGGAGCAATCAGCCCCAGCATTTT.

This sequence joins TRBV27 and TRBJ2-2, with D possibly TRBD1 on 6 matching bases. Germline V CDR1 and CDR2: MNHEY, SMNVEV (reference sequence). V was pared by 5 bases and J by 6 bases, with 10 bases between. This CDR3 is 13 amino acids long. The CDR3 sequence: CASSLRGAGELFF. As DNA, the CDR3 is TGTGCCAGCAGTCTCAGGGGCGCCGGGGAGCTGTTTTTT.

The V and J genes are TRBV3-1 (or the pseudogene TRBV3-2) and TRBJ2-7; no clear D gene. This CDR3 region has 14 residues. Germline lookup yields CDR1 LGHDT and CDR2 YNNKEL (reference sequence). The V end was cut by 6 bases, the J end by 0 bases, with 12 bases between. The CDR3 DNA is TGTGCCAGCAGTCGGGTAGGGATCTCCTACGAGCAGTACTTC. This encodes CASSRVGISYEQYF.

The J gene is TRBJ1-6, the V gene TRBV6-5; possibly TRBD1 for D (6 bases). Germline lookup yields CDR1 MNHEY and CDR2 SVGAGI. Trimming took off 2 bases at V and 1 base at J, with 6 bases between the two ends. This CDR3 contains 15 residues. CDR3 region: CASSYTGSYNSPLHF. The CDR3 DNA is TGTGCCAGCAGTTACACAGGGTCCTATAATTCACCCCTCCACTTT.

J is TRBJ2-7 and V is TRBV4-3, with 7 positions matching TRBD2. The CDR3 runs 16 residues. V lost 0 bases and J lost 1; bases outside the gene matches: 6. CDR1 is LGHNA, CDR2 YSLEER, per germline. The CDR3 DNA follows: TGCGCCAGCAGCCAAGATTTTGGCGGGAGTTCCTACGAGCAGTACTTC. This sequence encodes CASSQDFGGSSYEQYF.

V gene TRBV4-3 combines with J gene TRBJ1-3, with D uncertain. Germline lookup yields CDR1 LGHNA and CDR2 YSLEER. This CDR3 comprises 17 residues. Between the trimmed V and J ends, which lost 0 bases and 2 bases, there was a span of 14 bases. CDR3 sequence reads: CASSQDPPGIPGNTIYF. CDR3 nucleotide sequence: TGCGCCAGCAGCCAAGATCCCCCGGGGATCCCTGGAAACACCATATATTTT.

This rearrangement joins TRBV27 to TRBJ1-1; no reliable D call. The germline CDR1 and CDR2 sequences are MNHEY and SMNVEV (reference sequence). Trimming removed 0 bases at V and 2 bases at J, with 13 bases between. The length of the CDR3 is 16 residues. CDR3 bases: TGTGCCAGCAGTTTATCGCAACGGGGTACTAACACTGAAGCTTTCTTT. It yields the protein CASSLSQRGTNTEAFF.

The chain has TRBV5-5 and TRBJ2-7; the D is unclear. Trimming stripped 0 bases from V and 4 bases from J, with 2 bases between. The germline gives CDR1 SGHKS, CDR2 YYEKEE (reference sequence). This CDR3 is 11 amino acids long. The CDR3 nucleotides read TGTGCCAGCAGCTTGGCGTACGAGCAGTACTTC. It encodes CASSLAYEQYF.

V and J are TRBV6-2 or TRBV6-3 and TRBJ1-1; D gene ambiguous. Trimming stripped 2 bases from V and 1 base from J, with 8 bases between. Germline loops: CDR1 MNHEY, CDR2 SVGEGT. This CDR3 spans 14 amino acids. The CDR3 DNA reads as TGTGCCAGCAGTTACGGGCAGTCGAACACTGAAGCTTTCTTT. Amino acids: CASSYGQSNTEAFF.

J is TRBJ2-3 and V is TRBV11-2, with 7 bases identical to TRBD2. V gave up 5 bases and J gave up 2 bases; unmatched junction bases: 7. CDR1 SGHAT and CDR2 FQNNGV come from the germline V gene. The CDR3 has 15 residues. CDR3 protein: CASSGRETSTDTQYF. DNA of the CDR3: TGTGCCAGCAGCGGGAGGGAAACTTCCACAGATACGCAGTATTTT.

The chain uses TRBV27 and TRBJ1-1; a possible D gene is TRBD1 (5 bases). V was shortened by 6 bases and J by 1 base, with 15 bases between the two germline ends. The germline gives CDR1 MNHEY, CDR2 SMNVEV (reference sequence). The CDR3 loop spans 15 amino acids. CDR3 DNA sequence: TGTGCCAGCAGGACCCTGCGGCAGGGGAACACTGAAGCTTTCTTT. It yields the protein CASRTLRQGNTEAFF.

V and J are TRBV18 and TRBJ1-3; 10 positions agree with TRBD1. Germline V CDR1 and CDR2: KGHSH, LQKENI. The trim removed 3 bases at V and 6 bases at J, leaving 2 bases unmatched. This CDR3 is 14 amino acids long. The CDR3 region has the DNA TGTGCCAGCTCACCCGGGACAGGGGAAAACACCATATATTTT. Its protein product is CASSPGTGENTIYF. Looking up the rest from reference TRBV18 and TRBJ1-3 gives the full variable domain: NAGVMQNPRHLVRRRGQEARLRCSPMKGHSHVYWYRQLPEEGLKFMVYLQKENIIDESGMPKERFSAEFPKEGPSILRIQQVVRGDSAAYFCASSPGTGENTIYFGEGSWLTVV.

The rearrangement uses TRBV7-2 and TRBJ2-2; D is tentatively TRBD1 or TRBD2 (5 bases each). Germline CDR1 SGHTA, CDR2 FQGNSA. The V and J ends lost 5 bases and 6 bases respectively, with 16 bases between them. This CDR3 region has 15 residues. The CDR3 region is CASSRGQGDSGELFF. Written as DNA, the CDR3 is TGTGCCAGCAGCCGCGGGCAGGGCGATTCCGGGGAGCTGTTTTTT.

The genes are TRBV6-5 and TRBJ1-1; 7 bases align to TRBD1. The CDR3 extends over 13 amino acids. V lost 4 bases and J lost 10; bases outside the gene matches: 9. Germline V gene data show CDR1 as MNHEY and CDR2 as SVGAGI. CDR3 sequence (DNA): TGTGCCAGCAGTTGGGACAGAACGAGTTCAGCTTTCTTT. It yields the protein CASSWDRTSSAFF.

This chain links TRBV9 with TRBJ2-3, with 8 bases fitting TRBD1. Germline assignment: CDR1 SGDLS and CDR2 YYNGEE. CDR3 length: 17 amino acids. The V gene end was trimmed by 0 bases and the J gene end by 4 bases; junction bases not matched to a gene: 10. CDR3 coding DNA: TGTGCCAGCAGCGTAGAAATGGGGACAGGACGCGCAGATACGCAGTATTTT. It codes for CASSVEMGTGRADTQYF.

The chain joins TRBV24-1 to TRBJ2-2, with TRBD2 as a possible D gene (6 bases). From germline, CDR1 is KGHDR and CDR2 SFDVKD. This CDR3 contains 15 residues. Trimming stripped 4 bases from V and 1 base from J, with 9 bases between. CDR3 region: CATSDAGWNTGELFF. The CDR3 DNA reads TGTGCCACCAGTGACGCGGGGTGGAACACCGGGGAGCTGTTTTTT.

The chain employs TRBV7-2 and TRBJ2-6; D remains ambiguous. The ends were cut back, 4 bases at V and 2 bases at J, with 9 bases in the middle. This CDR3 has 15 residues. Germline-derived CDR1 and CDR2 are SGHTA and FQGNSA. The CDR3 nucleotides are TGTGCCAGCAGCTCACAAGGTGCTGGGGCCAACGTCCTGACTTTC. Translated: CASSSQGAGANVLTF.

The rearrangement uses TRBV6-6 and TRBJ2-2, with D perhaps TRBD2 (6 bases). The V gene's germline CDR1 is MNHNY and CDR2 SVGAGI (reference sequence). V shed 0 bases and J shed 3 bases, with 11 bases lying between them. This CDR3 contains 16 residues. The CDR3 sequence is CASSYSNSGDTGELFF. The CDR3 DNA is TGTGCCAGCAGTTACTCCAATAGCGGAGACACCGGGGAGCTGTTTTTT.